This record looks at one TCR beta chain sequence and its context. The specificity of this receptor is unknown. Per-base qualities were not stored, and no clone one base away is much larger. Collaborating institutions collected whole blood in K2EDTA tubes following their own protocols. For TCRbeta analysis, collaborator samples were shipped as frozen whole blood, as isolated PBMCs, or as DNA extracted from either sample type. Reading the germline V gene gives CDR1 SGHAT and CDR2 FQNNGV. From its cysteine to its phenylalanine, the CDR3 spans 15 amino acids. Of all the DNA, just the CDR3 is kept, 45 bases in frame from base 1. Cut back by 3 bases and 5 bases, the V and J ends lie 16 bases apart. TCRbeta CDR3 regions were amplified from genomic DNA using the immunoSEQ Assay, a bias-controlled multiplex PCR. Regarding the original processing steps: Within the assay, amplification of reference gene primers was used to estimate how many nucleated cells each sample contained. To quantify the absolute abundance of each unique TCRbeta CDR3 rearrangement, sequence reads were collapsed and filtered. For each sample, productive Simpson clonality was calculated as the square root of Simpson's diversity index across productive rearrangements. Here the immuneACCESS table is served through TCRdb, limited to in-frame sequences with V and J called. Missing clones are a known gap in these copies; in checked studies unresolved V genes cover under half, and the rest lacks a known reason. V, J and clone size were drawn from that table, and D and trimming were deduced from the DNA. A total of fewer than 250,000 clones appear in this sample, 80% to 90% of them only once. The ten largest clones represent under 4.5% of the sample.

The data originate from a study of blood T cell repertoires in COVID-19 (dated by TCRdb to about 2020). Context from the whole study: Samples from collaborators originated in the United States, Italy and Spain and spanned both the acute and convalescent phases of COVID-19. Sample metadata almost always included a de-identified subject ID, COVID-19 status, age in years and sex. Deeply sampled blood TCRbeta repertoires from subjects exposed to, actively infected with, or recovered from COVID-19 were included in the dataset. A freely available public database, intended as a resource for researchers studying the immune response to SARS-CoV-2, is where the repertoires were released. The prospective study material was composed of cDNA or gDNA derived from T cells, B-cell-depleted T cells, or PBMCs. Samples came from the ongoing ImmuneRACE study (first 160 participants) plus 1,254 subjects from 6 global collaborators. Where available, HLA class I and class II types were taken from metadata supplied by the sample provider and were not determined by assay-based typing. What the research found in general, with its limitations: How much clinical and demographic metadata was included differed by source and by participant, and the metadata was provided uncurated.

This receptor was obtained from a man aged 50 to 60 with acute or convalescent COVID-19. Source material: peripheral blood. The sequence is built from TRBV11-2 and TRBJ2-5; the D gene is possibly TRBD1, with 6 bases matching. CDR3 region: CASSFRGQGWETQYF. The DNA reads TGTGCCAGCAGCTTCCGGGGCCAGGGGTGGGAGACCCAGTACTTC. Here the CDR3 is joined to the reference TRBV11-2 and TRBJ2-5 genes, and the full variable domain is: EAGVAQSPRYKIIEKRQSVAFWCNPISGHATLYWYQQILGQGPKLLIQFQNNGVVDDSQLPKDRFSAERLKGVDSTLKIQPAKLEDSAVYLCASSFRGQGWETQYFGPGTRLLVL.